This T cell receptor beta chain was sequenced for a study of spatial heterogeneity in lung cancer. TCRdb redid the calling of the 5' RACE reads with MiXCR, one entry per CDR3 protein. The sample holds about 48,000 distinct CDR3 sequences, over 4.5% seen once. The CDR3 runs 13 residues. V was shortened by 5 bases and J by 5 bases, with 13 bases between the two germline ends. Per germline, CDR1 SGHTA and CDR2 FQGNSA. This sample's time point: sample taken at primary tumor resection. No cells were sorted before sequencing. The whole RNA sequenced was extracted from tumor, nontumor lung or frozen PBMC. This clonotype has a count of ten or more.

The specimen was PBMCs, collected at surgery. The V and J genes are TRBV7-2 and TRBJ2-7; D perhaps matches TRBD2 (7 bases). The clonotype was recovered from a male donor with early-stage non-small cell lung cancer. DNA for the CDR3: TGTGCCAGCAGCCTGCTCGGGGGGCACGAGCAGTACTTC. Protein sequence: CASSLLGGHEQYF.